This T cell receptor beta chain is drawn from a study of blood T cell repertoires in COVID-19. The overall study: Samples of COVID-19 (acute and convalescent) were obtained from the United States, Italy and Spain. PBMCs, B-cell-depleted T cells, or T cells were the source of the cDNA or gDNA that made up the material.

All exposed participants met a person with COVID-19 within 2 weeks before entering the study. Per the authors' pipeline: Estimates of nucleated cell counts were drawn from the amplification of reference gene primers. The repertoire was sequenced with immunoSEQ multiplex PCR; TCRdb's copy has only in-frame clones and lacks some. For V, J and clone size, that table is used; D and trimming come from the DNA. Of approximately 300,000 clones listed, over 90% were seen once; the top ten hold less than 4%. The V gene's germline CDR1 is SGHNT and CDR2 YYREEE (reference sequence). CDR3 length equals 15 residues. J gave up 1 base and V 8 bases, and 9 bases lay outside the gene matches.

This sequence was found in a woman aged 30 to 39 who had been exposed to COVID-19. Sequencing was performed on PBMCs or T cells enriched from blood (not recorded which). The chain links TRBV5-4 to TRBJ2-3; 8 bases align to TRBD2. The CDR3 DNA reads as TGTGCCAGTACAACGGGAGCGGGGGGCACAGATACGCAGTATTTT. Its translation: CASTTGAGGTDTQYF.